The rows below give T cell receptor beta chains drawn from one sample of a study of beta chain features in type 1 diabetes. The protocol was immunoSEQ multiplex PCR, while the TCRdb copy is restricted to in-frame clones and leaves out a portion. The sample yields about 260,000 clones, around 65% seen once. Sequenced input: naive CD4+ T cells from blood. These receptors all stem from a man aged 25-40 years in good health. Each CDR3 is given with its conserved first and last residue. Fields, in order: CDR3 protein, V gene, D gene, J gene. A D gene is named only where the DNA matches it firmly.

CDR3aa: CASSRGQGAWETQYF
v_gene: TRBV6-6
d_gene: TRBD1
j_gene: TRBJ2-5

CDR3aa: CSVEITGKAEAFF
v_gene: TRBV29-1
d_gene: NA
j_gene: TRBJ1-1

CDR3aa: CATSRDGLADYNEQFF
v_gene: TRBV15
d_gene: TRBD2
j_gene: TRBJ2-1

CDR3aa: CASSVWDKTRFGIQYF
v_gene: TRBV6-1
d_gene: NA
j_gene: TRBJ2-4

CDR3aa: CAWSEGSQPQHF
v_gene: TRBV30
d_gene: NA
j_gene: TRBJ1-5

CDR3aa: CAISEPGFSGANVLTF
v_gene: TRBV10-3
d_gene: NA
j_gene: TRBJ2-6

CDR3aa: CASSGTVQGEQFF
v_gene: TRBV9
d_gene: NA
j_gene: TRBJ2-1

CDR3aa: CASSQGPGQGVNEQFF
v_gene: TRBV4-3
d_gene: TRBD1
j_gene: TRBJ2-1

CDR3aa: CASSESGGRETQYF
v_gene: TRBV2
d_gene: NA
j_gene: TRBJ2-5

CDR3aa: CASSPRASSGANVLTF
v_gene: TRBV7-9
d_gene: NA
j_gene: TRBJ2-6

CDR3aa: CAWAGVVTEAFF
v_gene: TRBV30
d_gene: NA
j_gene: TRBJ1-1

CDR3aa: CASSPTGGEQYF
v_gene: TRBV5-1
d_gene: TRBD1
j_gene: TRBJ2-7

CDR3aa: CSVRGLDTDTQYF
v_gene: TRBV29-1
d_gene: TRBD2
j_gene: TRBJ2-3

CDR3aa: CASTWSSTDTQYF
v_gene: TRBV6-5
d_gene: NA
j_gene: TRBJ2-3

CDR3aa: CASSLAGAYTDTQYF
v_gene: TRBV6-5
d_gene: TRBD2
j_gene: TRBJ2-3

CDR3aa: CASSLAGERASLRWYF
v_gene: TRBV7-2
d_gene: NA
j_gene: TRBJ2-7

CDR3aa: CASTSILAKNIQYF
v_gene: TRBV11-2
d_gene: NA
j_gene: TRBJ2-4

CDR3aa: CASSPGLDRSTDTQYF
v_gene: TRBV5-1
d_gene: TRBD1
j_gene: TRBJ2-3

CDR3aa: CASSPRSTEETQYF
v_gene: TRBV18
d_gene: NA
j_gene: TRBJ2-5

CDR3aa: CAWNFGGGYTF
v_gene: TRBV30
d_gene: NA
j_gene: TRBJ1-2